Following are 21 T cell receptor beta chains from one sample sequenced in a study of cytomegalovirus exposure and HLA in healthy donors (dated by TCRdb to about 2017). The library was generated by the immunoSEQ multiplex PCR assay. For the multiplex PCR, a mixture combining 60 forward primers for TCR Vbeta segments and 13 reverse primers for TCR Jbeta segments was used. TCRdb limited this immuneACCESS table to in-frame rearrangements with V and J called. A share of clones is missing; checked studies link under half to unresolved V genes, and the rest is unexplained. The sample has 55,000 to 75,000 clones on record, 60% to 80% of them singletons. The top ten clones comprise approximately 3% of the sample. The sequenced sample was PBMCs. The source of these receptors is a man aged 25 to 40 in good health and CMV-seronegative.

This rearrangement joins TRBV7-9 to TRBJ1-2; maybe TRBD1 (6 bases). The length of the CDR3 is 16 residues. The V gene's germline CDR1 is SEHNR and CDR2 FQNEAQ (reference sequence). The V end lost 2 bases, the J end lost 0 bases, and 13 bases lay between the germline ends. The CDR3 sequence is CASSLPGATSNYGYTF. The CDR3, as DNA: TGTGCCAGCAGCTTACCAGGGGCGACTTCTAACTATGGCTACACCTTC. The full variable domain, rest sourced from reference TRBV7-9 and TRBJ1-2, is DTGVSQNPRHKITKRGQNVTFRCDPISEHNRLYWYRQTLGQGPEFLTYFQNEAQLEKSRLLSDRFSAERPKGSFSTLEIQRTEQGDSAMYLCASSLPGATSNYGYTFGSGTRLTVV.

This clone was seen a handful of times. The chain is built from TRBV6-1 and TRBJ1-1; 9 nucleotides match TRBD1. V lost 8 bases, J lost 1 base, and 5 bases stayed unmatched. The CDR3 has 14 amino acids. The V gene's germline CDR1 is MNHNS and CDR2 SASEGT. CDR3 amino acids: CASGDREENTEAFF. CDR3 nucleotides: TGTGCCAGCGGGGACAGGGAAGAGAACACTGAAGCTTTCTTT.

This sequence joins TRBV14 and TRBJ1-5, with 8 bases that match TRBD1. The V segment lost 4 bases and the J segment 10 bases; nucleotides outside the gene matches: 6. The CDR3 consists of 13 residues. CDR1 and CDR2 (germline): SGHDN, FVKESK. The CDR3 sequence is CASSRDRGDPQHF. Here the CDR3 DNA reads TGTGCCAGCAGCCGCGACAGGGGAGATCCCCAGCATTTT.

This clone was seen only a few times. The chain is built from TRBV9 and TRBJ1-1; TRBD1 matches at 8 bases. Germline assignment: CDR1 SGDLS and CDR2 YYNGEE. The CDR3 length is 15 residues. V dropped 2 bases and J dropped 0; count of bases not matched to a gene: 3. The CDR3 loop is CASSVDRGMNTEAFF. The CDR3 region has the DNA TGTGCCAGCAGCGTTGACAGGGGAATGAACACTGAAGCTTTCTTT.

The V and J genes are TRBV15 and TRBJ2-1; a weak D match, TRBD1 (5 bases). CDR3 length: 15 amino acids. Germline values: CDR1 LNHNV, CDR2 YYDKDF (reference sequence). Trimming removed 3 bases from V and 0 bases from J, with 9 bases in between. The chain's CDR3 is CATSRTVNSYNEQFF. In DNA form, the CDR3 reads TGTGCCACCAGCAGGACAGTTAACTCCTACAATGAGCAGTTCTTC.

V and J are TRBV7-9 and TRBJ1-1; 9 bases match TRBD1. The CDR3 extends over 15 amino acids. Germline loops: CDR1 SEHNR, CDR2 FQNEAQ (reference sequence). The V gene end was trimmed by 5 bases and the J gene end by 5 bases; junction bases not matched to a gene: 9. CDR3 nucleotide sequence: TGTGCCAGCAGCGCCTTCACAGGGGGCGAAACTGAAGCTTTCTTT. It yields the protein CASSAFTGGETEAFF.

The chain employs TRBV6-5 and TRBJ2-7; D not resolved. The germline V gene encodes CDR1 MNHEY and CDR2 SVGAGI. CDR3 length: 11 amino acids. The V and J ends lost 7 bases and 3 bases respectively, with 7 bases between them. The CDR3 loop is CASTPGYEQYF. CDR3 nucleotides: TGTGCCAGCACCCCGGGCTACGAGCAGTACTTC.

V is TRBV29-1 and J is TRBJ2-5; 7 nucleotides agree with TRBD1. CDR1 is SQVTM, CDR2 ANQGSEA, per germline. The CDR3 covers 14 residues. With 5 bases clipped from V and 2 bases from J, the junction kept 8 bases outside the gene matches. The CDR3 protein is CSVYDRVNQETQYF. The DNA of the CDR3 is TGCAGCGTTTATGACAGGGTTAATCAAGAGACCCAGTACTTC.

This clone has more than one count but fewer than ten. In the same sample, other DNA sequences code for this CDR3. The rearrangement joins TRBV2 to TRBJ2-3; 14 positions agree with TRBD2. V shed 0 bases, J shed 5 bases, and the junction held 1 base outside the gene matches. CDR1 and CDR2 from the germline V gene are SNHLY and FYNNEI. CDR3 size: 16 residues. DNA for the CDR3: TGTGCCAGCAGTGAAGCGGGACTAGCGGGGGTAGATACGCAGTATTTT. Its protein is CASSEAGLAGVDTQYF.

The genes are TRBV4-2 and TRBJ2-3; D remains ambiguous. The germline CDR1 and CDR2 sequences are LGHNA and YNFKEQ. CDR3 length: 16 residues. The V and J ends lost 1 base and 2 bases respectively, with 13 bases between them. CDR3 sequence (DNA): TGTGCCAGCAGCCAAGTGGCGGTAAGCTTCACAGATACGCAGTATTTT. Residues: CASSQVAVSFTDTQYF.

The gene calls are TRBV29-1 and TRBJ1-2; D perhaps matches TRBD1 (5 bases). The V gene's germline CDR1 is SQVTM and CDR2 ANQGSEA. This CDR3 spans 13 amino acids. The V end was cut by 8 bases, the J end by 3 bases, with 16 bases between. The CDR3 sequence is CSTGGVRDYGYTF. Here the CDR3 DNA reads TGCAGCACCGGGGGAGTAAGAGACTATGGCTACACCTTC.

This clone has a handful of counts. The chain links TRBV6-5 to TRBJ1-2; 9 bases are shared with TRBD1. CDR1 and CDR2 (germline): MNHEY, SVGAGI. The CDR3 loop spans 13 amino acids. Losses at the gene ends were 7 bases for V and 6 bases for J; bases not matched to a gene: 6. The CDR3 DNA reads as TGTGCCAGCAAAAAGGGACAGGGTGATGGCTACACCTTC. Translated, it gives CASKKGQGDGYTF.

This chain uses TRBV25-1 with TRBJ2-7, with a possible D match to TRBD2 (5 bases). Germline V CDR1 and CDR2: MGHDK, SYGVNS. There are 11 residues in the CDR3. The V end was cut by 5 bases, the J end by 6 bases, with 8 bases between. As DNA, the CDR3 is TGTGCCAGCAGTCCGGGGATCGAGCAGTACTTC. It is translated as CASSPGIEQYF.

The chain couples TRBV5-4 to TRBJ2-1; TRBD2 is a possible D gene (7 bases). The CDR3 loop spans 16 amino acids. Trimming took 4 bases from V and 2 from J, leaving 16 bases between them. CDR1 and CDR2 (germline): SGHNT, YYREEE (reference sequence). The CDR3 loop reads CASSKEGGPTYNEQFF. The CDR3 DNA follows: TGTGCCAGCAGCAAGGAGGGGGGGCCTACCTACAATGAGCAGTTCTTC.

The CDR3 sequence: CASSVVGTRVEQFF. As DNA, the CDR3 is TGTGCCAGCAGCGTAGTGGGGACTAGGGTTGAGCAGTTCTTC. The V call is TRBV9, the J call TRBJ2-1; the match to TRBD2 covers 8 bases. Germline CDR1 SGDLS, CDR2 YYNGEE. V was clipped by 0 bases and J by 9 bases; unmatched bases: 5. The CDR3 length is 14 residues.

The CDR3 reads CASSESGRNGELFF. CDR3 nucleotides: TGTGCCAGCAGTGAATCAGGTCGGAACGGGGAGCTGTTTTTT. The J gene is TRBJ2-2, the V gene TRBV25-1; D not certain. The germline V gene encodes CDR1 MGHDK and CDR2 SYGVNS. This CDR3 comprises 14 residues. V shed 1 base and J shed 7 bases, with 10 bases lying between them.

The CDR3 sequence: CASGLVIQGKIAGADNEQYF. CDR3 nucleotide sequence: TGTGCTAGTGGTTTGGTAATACAGGGAAAGATAGCGGGGGCGGACAACGAGCAGTACTTC. The chain combines TRBV12-5 with TRBJ2-7; 9 positions match TRBD2. The V gene's germline CDR1 is LGHNT and CDR2 FRNRAP. J gave up 5 bases and V 0 bases, and 20 bases lay outside the gene matches. CDR3 length equals 20 residues. Together with reference TRBV12-5 and TRBJ2-7, the CDR3 gives the full variable domain: DARVTQTPRHKVTEMGQEVTMRCQPILGHNTVFWYRQTMMQGLELLAYFRNRAPLDDSGMPKDRFSAEMPDATLATLKIQPSEPRDSAVYFCASGLVIQGKIAGADNEQYFGPGTRLTVT.

This clone showed up just a few times. The chain joins TRBV6-5 to TRBJ1-2, with a tentative D call TRBD1 (5 bases). The germline V gene encodes CDR1 MNHEY and CDR2 SVGAGI. V dropped 5 bases and J dropped 7 bases, with 8 bases sitting between them. The length of the CDR3 is 11 residues. In DNA, the CDR3 is TGTGCCAGCAGTCCAGGGTTTGGCTACACCTTC. The encoded protein is CASSPGFGYTF.

This clone was observed a handful of times. The chain carries TRBV5-4 and TRBJ2-2, with 10 positions matching TRBD2. The CDR3 has 16 amino acids. Germline V gene data show CDR1 as SGHNT and CDR2 as YYREEE (reference sequence). The junction had 5 bases not matched to a gene; V was cut back by 4 bases and J by 2 bases. The CDR3 sequence is CASSPLAGENTGELFF. The CDR3 nucleotides are TGTGCCAGCAGCCCTCTAGCGGGGGAAAACACCGGGGAGCTGTTTTTT. Full variable domain (missing parts from reference TRBV5-4 and TRBJ2-2): ETGVTQSPTHLIKTRGQQVTLRCSSQSGHNTVSWYQQALGQGPQFIFQYYREEENGRGNFPPRFSGLQFPNYSSELNVNALELDDSALYLCASSPLAGENTGELFFGEGSRLTVL.

The chain links TRBV6-5 to TRBJ2-1, with TRBD2 matching 7 bases. Germline CDR1 and CDR2: MNHEY and SVGAGI. The CDR3 spans 15 residues. V shed 5 bases and J 3 bases; nucleotides not matched to a gene: 7. The CDR3 loop reads CASSNLWTSYNEQFF. DNA of the CDR3: TGTGCCAGCAGTAATCTTTGGACTAGCTACAATGAGCAGTTCTTC.

The rearrangement joins TRBV30 to TRBJ2-1, with a tentative D call TRBD1 (7 bases). V lost 3 bases and J lost 6, with 21 bases in between. CDR1 and CDR2 from the germline V gene are GTSNPN and SVGIG (reference sequence). This CDR3 has 16 amino acids. In DNA, the CDR3 is TGTGCCTGGAGCCCTCAGGGGGGCGCAAGGGTCAATGAGCAGTTCTTC. Translating gives CAWSPQGGARVNEQFF.